This TCR beta chain was identified during a study of tumor-infiltrating lymphocytes in primary liver carcinoma (dated by TCRdb to the late 2010s). Some background on the complete study: Hepatocellular carcinoma (four) or combined HCC and intrahepatic cholangiocarcinoma (one) was present in the five patients, who were three men and two women aged 30 to 69 years. Tumors of the five patients were stage T1-T3 N0M0 with maximum diameters of roughly 4 to 11 cm. Samples yielded roughly 3.65 to 7.13 million productive TCRbeta reads; read depth did not differ significantly between tissue types. Across five regions of each liver tumor, along with adjacent normal tissue and blood, the study brought together TCRbeta repertoire sequencing, expression microarrays and whole-exome sequencing. A total of 35 or so specimens from 5 patients went through TCRbeta repertoire sequencing, namely 25 tumor regions, 5 adjacent noncancerous liver tissues and 5 peripheral blood samples. The roughly 25 tumor region samples were profiled with Agilent mRNA microarrays so that TCRbeta repertoire diversity could be related to the local molecular phenotype. Technical replicate repertoires showed high reproducibility, with mean shared-clone rates around 0.91 and correlation coefficients above 0.95. The full study reports these points: Because only the TCR beta chain was sequenced and unpaired alpha chains were not captured, true repertoire diversity is likely underestimated. With just a handful of patients in the study, the authors point out that the findings should be validated in a larger study. Only about 7.5-25% of top clones were found in all five regions of a tumor, suggesting spatial heterogeneity of tumor-infiltrating T cells. Because the samples were bulk and unsorted, CD4+ and CD8+ T cell repertoires could not be compared. Repertoire overlap was found to be higher between tumor regions (mean approximately 35%) than between tumor-adjacent (around 17%) or tumor-blood (about 15%) pairs, consistent with antigen-driven expansion. The top 250 clones made up a significantly larger repertoire fraction in tumors than in blood (p = 0.039).

This clonotype came up many times. Its target antigen remains unknown. With a much larger clone just one base away, this may be a read error. CDR3 length: 13 amino acids, cysteine to phenylalanine. Only the CDR3 DNA is retained, 39 bases long and in frame from the first base. Reading the germline V gene (reference sequence) gives CDR1 MNHNY and CDR2 SVGAGI. Starting from approximately 0.5 ug total RNA, TCRbeta-specific cDNA was produced by reverse transcription with a constant-region primer and ProtoScript II reverse transcriptase. Three nested multiplex PCR rounds, following a slightly modified ARM-PCR procedure, were used to build the TCRbeta libraries. The first two PCR rounds used multiplex TRBV1-TRBV30 forward primers with a Cbeta reverse primer, each for 10 to 11 cycles. Sample barcodes and Illumina adapters were added in a final 25-cycle PCR with Deep VentR polymerase. Before sequencing, amplicons of 200-500 bp were purified from gel using a QIAquick gel extraction kit. TCRbeta amplicons were sequenced on an Illumina HiSeq 2500 with 250-bp paired-end reads. In the original analysis: To recover full CDR3 sequences, reads were quality-trimmed using Trimmomatic v0.33 and paired reads were then merged using FLASH v1.2.11. V, D and J germline segments were assigned to the rearranged TCRbeta sequences by MiGEC v1.2.1b. VDJtools v1.0.0 computed clonotype statistics and Shannon-Wiener diversity indices. To cut down on sampling bias, every analysis after diversity analysis relied on just the 250 most abundant clonotypes from each sample. TCRdb itself trimmed the public reads at Q25 with fastp, ran MiXCR and retained productive beta chains. Every distinct CDR3 protein forms one entry, paired with its most common genes and DNA. The V and J calls, along with clone size, are taken from TCRdb and not from the paper's own processing. The sample profile shows about 19,000 distinct CDR3 sequences; roughly three quarters of them were found once. The top ten constitute over 30% of the sample.

Total RNA and DNA were co-extracted from roughly 20-30 mg of bulk tissue with the AllPrep DNA/RNA mini kit, without cell sorting. Four to six patients with histopathologically diagnosed primary liver carcinoma underwent surgical resection in China between late 2015 and March 2016. At the time of sampling, the patients had chronic HBV infection and had not received any treatment. Five spatially separated regions were sampled from each tumor: the superior, inferior, left-lateral and right-lateral poles, plus the tumor centre. Histology showed that every tumor sample contained more than 80% viable tumor cells. Fresh tumor and adjacent tissue pieces were bisected; one half was stored in RNAlater at -80°C, the other sent for histology.

Recombination joined TRBV6-6 with TRBJ2-7; the D gene is perhaps TRBD2, on 6 matching bases. The sample was liver tumor tissue from sampling region 4. This specimen's cell subset or site label, per the study, means: tumor region T4, right-lateral pole. The sequence was obtained from a woman in her twenties or thirties with primary liver carcinoma and hepatitis B virus infection. The CDR3 protein sequence reads: CASSNGGNYKQYF. The DNA reads as follows: TGTGCCAGCAGTAACGGGGGAAACTACAAGCAGTACTTC.